This T cell receptor beta chain came from a study of blood T cell repertoires in COVID-19. Study context: Specimens from acute and convalescent COVID-19 originated in the United States, Italy and Spain. PBMCs, B-cell-depleted T cells, or T cells were the source of the cDNA or gDNA that made up the material.

In the source study's methods: Amplification of reference gene primers was used by the study to estimate nucleated cell counts. Profiling relied on immunoSEQ multiplex PCR, and the TCRdb table lists in-frame clones only, not all of them. The V and J calls and clone size are taken from that table; D and trimming were inferred from the DNA. Among around 250,000 clones listed, 84% were seen once. Germline V gives CDR1 SGHTA, CDR2 FQGNSA. There are 15 residues in the CDR3. Trimming took 5 bases from V and 0 from J; bases not matched to a gene: 5. The chain carries TRBV7-2 and TRBJ1-1; TRBD1 agrees at 8 bases. The sequenced sample was peripheral blood. The receptor comes from a human donor in a cohort sampled during active COVID-19. The DNA for the CDR3 is TGTGCCAGCAGCAAGACGACAGGGGTGAACACTGAAGCTTTCTTT. Translating gives CASSKTTGVNTEAFF.